This TCR beta chain was sequenced during a study of response to subunit inactivated influenza vaccine. Regarding the study as a whole: Only a handful of new T cells, the authors suggested, are recruited with each seasonal influenza vaccination.

TCRdb ran MiXCR on the RT-PCR reads and lists one entry per CDR3 protein. The sample has roughly 520,000 distinct CDR3 sequences, around 25% seen once. For this clonotype: The antigen is unknown.

Germline assignment: CDR1 SGHVS and CDR2 FNYEAQ. This CDR3 has 14 amino acids. V lost 3 bases and J 8 bases, leaving 14 bases between the germline ends. V gene TRBV7-6 combines with J gene TRBJ2-1, with D perhaps matching TRBD2 (6 bases). This sequence originates from a man aged 45-60 years who received an inactivated influenza vaccine. The material sequenced was CD4+ T cells sorted from PBMCs, taken approximately 5 days after vaccination. As DNA, the CDR3 is TGTGCCAGCAGCTTCCTGGGACTTTACGATGAGCAGTTCTTC. This encodes CASSFLGLYDEQFF.